This TCR beta chain was retrieved from a study of T-cell reconstitution after alpha-beta-depleted transplantation in children. Unique molecular identifiers were incorporated during preparation of the TCRbeta library. Using its own MiXCR run on the PCR reads, TCRdb lists one record per CDR3 protein. The table includes 170,000 or so distinct CDR3 sequences, roughly 7.5% detected once. The V gene's germline CDR1 is LGHNA and CDR2 YSLEER. CDR3 length: 13 amino acids. Trimming pared 1 base from V and 7 bases from J, leaving 8 bases between. Ten or more counts support this clonotype. The V gene is TRBV4-3, the J gene TRBJ2-1; no clear D gene. Specimen: PBMCs from the stem cell graft donor, collected from the stem cell graft. This TCR derives from a human donor who donated a stem cell graft to a child with Wiskott-Aldrich syndrome. The CDR3, as DNA: TGCGCCAGCAGCCAAGGTCGCTTGAATGAGCAGTTCTTC. It codes for CASSQGRLNEQFF.